This T cell receptor beta chain was sequenced during a study of regulatory and conventional T cells in RAG deficiency. Study conclusions and caveats: Shorter CDR3s in all patient subsets; >85% Treg-Tconv overlap in Omenn.

Genomic DNA came from blood regulatory T cells gated CD4+ CD25-high CD127-low. The CDR3 has 13 amino acids. Unmatched junction bases numbered 0, after V lost 1 base and J lost 1 base. Germline CDR1 is GTSNPN and CDR2 is SVGIG (reference sequence). About this clone: What it binds is unknown.

Using immunoSEQ multiplex PCR, the repertoire was profiled, and TCRdb retains in-frame clones only, with some absent. This repertoire shows about 8,000 clones, roughly 92% found once; its top ten account for approximately 1.5%. These same data were also listed under a study on regulatory T cells. That source adds: Amplification used 52 TRBV primers and 13 TRBJ primers.

The sample taken for sequencing was CD127- CD25+ CD4+ Tregs sorted from blood. The genes are TRBV30 and TRBJ1-1; 7 nucleotides agree with TRBD1. The TCR sequence derives from a human donor in good health. The CDR3 region is CAWSGTGNTEAFF. CDR3 DNA: TGTGCCTGGAGTGGGACAGGGAACACTGAAGCTTTCTTT.